The 27 T cell receptor beta chains below were found in one sample sequenced in a study of identifying expanded T cells in peripheral blood. Here immunoSEQ multiplex PCR was the method, and the copy in TCRdb shows in-frame clones only, minus some. This table holds about 100,000 clones, about 90% found once. The sample consisted of blood. These receptors all come from a person aged 18 to 75 in good health.

The chain couples TRBV4-1 to TRBJ1-2, with D possibly TRBD1 on 6 matching bases. Germline V gene lookup returns CDR1 MGHRA and CDR2 YSYEKL. The ends were cut back, 4 bases at V and 2 bases at J, with 14 bases in the middle. The length of the CDR3 is 15 residues. The DNA of the CDR3 is TGCGCCAGCAGCCTGACAGGAGGTAACAACTATGGCTACACCTTC. It encodes CASSLTGGNNYGYTF.

V gene TRBV7-7 combines with J gene TRBJ1-1, with D perhaps TRBD1 (5 bases). The V and J ends lost 5 bases and 1 base respectively, with 8 bases between them. Germline V CDR1 and CDR2: SSHAT, FNYEAQ (reference sequence). The CDR3 is 13 residues long. The CDR3 loop is CASSRDSNTEAFF. The CDR3 coding sequence is TGTGCCAGCAGCAGGGACTCGAACACTGAAGCTTTCTTT.

The gene calls are TRBV19 and TRBJ2-5; D is undetermined. Germline assignment: CDR1 LNHDA and CDR2 SQIVND (reference sequence). Trimming pared 4 bases from V and 2 bases from J, leaving 20 bases between. The CDR3 covers 17 residues. CDR3 protein: CASSRAPTRKQQETQYF. In DNA, the CDR3 is TGTGCCAGTAGTAGAGCGCCGACTCGCAAACAGCAAGAGACCCAGTACTTC.

The chain uses TRBV19 and TRBJ1-5; no firm D call. From germline, CDR1 is LNHDA and CDR2 SQIVND (reference sequence). This CDR3 has 12 residues. Between the trimmed V and J ends, which lost 4 bases and 4 bases, there was a span of 5 bases. This CDR3 is CASSNPNQPQHF. CDR3 nucleotides: TGTGCCAGTAGTAACCCTAATCAGCCCCAGCATTTT.

The chain couples TRBV30 to TRBJ2-1, with D possibly being TRBD1 or TRBD2 (6 bases each). The V gene's germline CDR1 is GTSNPN and CDR2 SVGIG (reference sequence). There are 12 residues in the CDR3. V was pared by 6 bases and J by 8 bases, with 14 bases between. CDR3 in DNA: TGTGCCTGCGGGGGCTTAGGGGATGAGCAGTTCTTC. It is translated as CACGGLGDEQFF.

The chain carries TRBV29-1 and TRBJ2-7, with 10 bases fitting TRBD1. The CDR3 runs to 14 residues. Germline lookup yields CDR1 SQVTM and CDR2 ANQGSEA. J gave up 3 bases and V 6 bases, and 8 bases lay outside the gene matches. The CDR3 coding sequence is TGCAGCGTCGGGGACAGGGGATCCATCTACGAGCAGTACTTC. This translates into CSVGDRGSIYEQYF.

V gene TRBV5-4 combines with J gene TRBJ1-2; D uncertain. With 0 bases removed from V and 1 base from J, the gap between germline ends came to 10 bases. There are 15 residues in the CDR3. CDR1 and CDR2 from the germline V gene are SGHNT and YYREEE (reference sequence). The CDR3 DNA reads TGTGCCAGCAGCTTGGCCGGTAGGGTTAACTATGGCTACACCTTC. Translating it yields CASSLAGRVNYGYTF.

The gene calls are TRBV4-2 and TRBJ2-5; the D gene is possibly TRBD2 (6 bases). The CDR3 length is 15 residues. The V and J ends lost 0 bases and 5 bases respectively, with 13 bases between them. Germline V gives CDR1 LGHNA, CDR2 YNFKEQ. The CDR3 spells CASSQEGAGRETQYF. For the CDR3, the DNA is TGTGCCAGCAGCCAAGAAGGGGCGGGGAGGGAGACCCAGTACTTC.

V gene TRBV19 combines with J gene TRBJ2-3; 8 bases fit TRBD1. This CDR3 contains 14 residues. Germline V CDR1 and CDR2: LNHDA, SQIVND (reference sequence). The V gene end was trimmed by 5 bases and the J gene end by 0 bases; junction bases not matched to a gene: 1. In DNA form, the CDR3 reads TGTGCCAGTAGTCGGACAGGGAGCACAGATACGCAGTATTTT. Amino acids: CASSRTGSTDTQYF.

V usage is TRBV11-3 and J usage is TRBJ2-7; 7 nucleotides line up with TRBD2. Losses at the gene ends were 1 base for V and 5 bases for J; bases not matched to a gene: 14. The germline gives CDR1 SGHNT, CDR2 YENEEA. The CDR3 has 17 amino acids. DNA of the CDR3: TGTGCCAGCAGCTTAGCCGGAATGGGAGGGCTGAAGGACGAGCAGTACTTC. This translates into CASSLAGMGGLKDEQYF.

V gene TRBV4-1 combines with J gene TRBJ2-7, with D tentatively TRBD2 (5 bases). Germline CDR1 is MGHRA and CDR2 is YSYEKL. V was pared by 4 bases and J by 5 bases, with 21 bases between. The CDR3 loop spans 16 amino acids. The CDR3 DNA reads as TGCGCCAGCAGCCTTTCGGCCGGGGAGAATTACAACGAGCAGTACTTC. This codes for CASSLSAGENYNEQYF.

The V and J genes are TRBV6-6 and TRBJ1-5; D unclear. Per germline, CDR1 MNHNY and CDR2 SVGAGI (reference sequence). V was trimmed by 5 bases and J by 5 bases, leaving 13 bases between them. This CDR3 spans 14 amino acids. The CDR3 DNA is TGTGCCAGCAGTCACGCGCCGGTTGATCAGCCCCAGCATTTT. This codes for CASSHAPVDQPQHF.

The chain uses TRBV5-5 and TRBJ2-2; D is unresolved. CDR3 length: 12 residues. CDR1 and CDR2 from the germline V gene are SGHKS and YYEKEE (reference sequence). Between the trimmed V and J ends, which lost 1 base and 2 bases, there was a span of 0 bases. The CDR3 loop reads CASSLNTGELFF. CDR3 DNA: TGTGCCAGCAGCTTGAACACCGGGGAGCTGTTTTTT.

In its sample, this clone was seen once. The DNA of the CDR3 is TGTGCCAGCAGTTACAATCACAGGCCGCCGGGGGACGAGCAGTACTTC. It translates to CASSYNHRPPGDEQYF. This chain links TRBV6-6 with TRBJ2-7; perhaps TRBD2 as D (6 bases). Trimming left V 2 bases short and J 5 bases short, with 19 bases between. The CDR3 runs 16 residues. The germline gives CDR1 MNHNY, CDR2 SVGAGI (reference sequence).

The genes are TRBV5-1 and TRBJ1-2, with unresolved D. Germline V gives CDR1 SGHRS, CDR2 YFSETQ. Between the trimmed V and J ends, which lost 5 bases and 2 bases, there was a span of 10 bases. This CDR3 has 13 residues. The CDR3 reads CASSLRSNYGYTF. In nucleotides, the CDR3 is TGCGCCAGCAGTTTACGTTCGAACTATGGCTACACCTTC.

By share, this clone ranks as medium-sized. The chain uses TRBV6-4 and TRBJ2-1, with D possibly matching TRBD1 (6 bases). The CDR3 is 13 amino acids. CDR1 is MRHNA, CDR2 SNTAGT, per germline. Trimming removed 6 bases from V and 2 bases from J, with 8 bases in between. In DNA form, the CDR3 reads TGTGCCAGCAGCGGGACAACCTACAATGAGCAGTTCTTC. Its protein product is CASSGTTYNEQFF.

This rearrangement joins TRBV7-9 to TRBJ1-1, with 7 nucleotides matching TRBD1. CDR1 is SEHNR, CDR2 FQNEAQ, per germline (reference sequence). The trim removed 4 bases at V and 3 bases at J, leaving 5 bases unmatched. CDR3 size: 14 residues. The CDR3 region has the DNA TGTGCCAGCAGCTCCCTCAGGGGGGACACTGAAGCTTTCTTT. Protein: CASSSLRGDTEAFF.

CDR3 DNA sequence: TGTGCCAGCCGAAGGGGAGGGGCCGGGGAGCTGTTTTTT. Its protein product is CASRRGGAGELFF. The rearrangement uses TRBV19 and TRBJ2-2; 7 bases fit TRBD2. Germline V CDR1 and CDR2: LNHDA, SQIVND (reference sequence). V was pared by 9 bases and J by 6 bases, with 7 bases of the junction left unmatched. The CDR3 contains 13 residues.

CDR3 coding DNA: TGTGCCAGCAGCTACCGGGACGGGTTAGTCGGCTACACCTTC. Its translation: CASSYRDGLVGYTF. The chain has TRBV5-8 and TRBJ1-2, with a weak D call TRBD1 (5 bases). V was pared by 3 bases and J by 8 bases, with 17 bases between. The CDR3 loop spans 14 amino acids. Germline-derived CDR1 and CDR2 are SGHTS and YDEGEE.

The chain carries TRBV11-2 and TRBJ2-6; D uncertain. The CDR3 runs 15 residues. CDR1 SGHAT and CDR2 FQNNGV come from the germline V gene. The V end lost 1 base, the J end lost 1 base, and 5 bases lay between the germline ends. CDR3 nucleotide sequence: TGTGCCAGCAGCTTAGGGTTTTCTGGGGCCAACGTCCTGACTTTC. Residues: CASSLGFSGANVLTF.

This clone was recorded at least ten times. The chain carries TRBV5-1 and TRBJ1-4; D unresolved. Germline V gives CDR1 SGHRS, CDR2 YFSETQ. The CDR3 runs to 15 residues. V dropped 0 bases and J dropped 1 base, with 7 bases sitting between them. The CDR3 nucleotides are TGCGCCAGCAGCTTGGGACCGGGAACTAATGAAAAACTGTTTTTT. It yields the protein CASSLGPGTNEKLFF.

Note on this clone: The junction and the germline gene differ at one end; a read error may be behind it. V and J are TRBV16 and TRBJ2-2, with D possibly TRBD2 on 5 matching bases. Per germline, CDR1 KGHSY and CDR2 FQNENV. The length of the CDR3 is 13 residues. The CDR3 spells CASSQFATGELFF. The CDR3 DNA reads as TGTGCCAGCAGCCAATTCGCCACCGGGGAACTGTTTTTT.

The genes are TRBV30 and TRBJ2-3; TRBD2 agrees at 7 bases. This CDR3 has 16 amino acids. The V segment lost 0 bases and the J segment 0 bases; nucleotides outside the gene matches: 6. The germline CDR1 and CDR2 sequences are GTSNPN and SVGIG (reference sequence). CDR3: CAWSVWGGRSTDTQYF. The CDR3 DNA reads TGTGCCTGGAGTGTATGGGGAGGGAGAAGCACAGATACGCAGTATTTT.

The table lists this clone with a few counts. The CDR3 region is CASSQDLVSPLHF. The CDR3 DNA follows: TGCGCCAGCAGCCAAGATCTTGTCTCACCCCTCCACTTT. The chain links TRBV4-1 to TRBJ1-6; D ambiguous. CDR3 length: 13 residues. V lost 0 bases, J lost 10 bases, and 7 bases lay in between. CDR1 and CDR2 from the germline V gene are MGHRA and YSYEKL.

V is TRBV6-1 and J is TRBJ1-6; no clear D gene. The CDR3 totals 13 residues. Deletions cut 3 bases from V and 10 bases from J, with 10 bases between. Germline-derived CDR1 and CDR2 are MNHNS and SASEGT. CDR3 coding DNA: TGTGCCAGCAGTGAGGCGGGGAGGTCACCCCTCCACTTT. Translating it yields CASSEAGRSPLHF.

The rearrangement joins TRBV6-5 to TRBJ1-1, with D perhaps matching TRBD1 (6 bases). The CDR3 has 13 residues. Germline assignment: CDR1 MNHEY and CDR2 SVGAGI. V dropped 5 bases and J dropped 3 bases, with 10 bases sitting between them. The CDR3 region is CASSPYRDTEAFF. CDR3 sequence (DNA): TGTGCCAGCAGTCCGTACAGGGACACTGAAGCTTTCTTT.

V and J are TRBV6-1 and TRBJ2-7, with 9 bases lining up with TRBD1. Per the germline V gene, CDR1 is MNHNS and CDR2 is SASEGT. This CDR3 contains 15 residues. J lost 3 bases, V lost 6 bases, and 9 bases had no gene match. For the CDR3, the DNA is TGTGCCAGCAGGAGGGGACAGGGTCTTGGCTACGAGCAGTACTTC. This translates into CASRRGQGLGYEQYF.